This TCR beta chain was recorded in a study of technical replicates of blood from a handful of donors (TCRdb year 2017). Receptor libraries were prepared by the immunoSEQ multiplex PCR assay. This immuneACCESS table, as held by TCRdb, lists in-frame sequences with V and J called but not all clones. Of the missing ones, under half trace to an unresolved V gene in checked studies; the others have no known cause. The sample has about 50,000 clones on record, more than 90% of them singletons. Of the sample, 2.5% to 3.5% falls within the top ten clones. As for this clone: Its antigen has not been determined. Base qualities were left out, and no much larger clone turns up one base away.

Deletion took 3 bases off V and 8 bases off J, with a span of 10 bases between the germline ends. The CDR3, cysteine through phenylalanine, is 11 amino acids long. This entry keeps only the CDR3 DNA: 33 bases, framed from base 1. CDR1 and CDR2 were assigned from the germline V gene (reference sequence) as DFQATT and SNEGSKA. Here the chain combines TRBV20-1 and TRBJ1-1; the D gene identity is not certain. The receptor's source is a human donor in good health. Some clones in this sample may be carry-over from other donors' samples. The sequencing input was PBMCs. CDR3 protein: CSARLGLEAFF. The bases read TGCAGTGCTAGGCTGGGCCTAGAAGCTTTCTTT.